This note documents a single T cell receptor beta chain sequence. The antigen is unknown. The PCR ran on 60 Vbeta and 13 Jbeta primers. TCRdb's table, derived via immunoSEQ multiplex PCR, lists solely in-frame clones and lacks some. The sample features approximately 93,000 clones, with around 3.6% in its top ten. This entry belongs to a study of cytomegalovirus exposure and HLA in healthy donors. Whole-study context: HLA-typed donors were the source of approximately 85 million unique TCRs, which an early data release held. Study results and caveats: TCR beta sequences reportedly predicted most subjects' HLA-A and HLA-B alleles accurately. A previous analysis found most TCR beta V segments productive roughly 90% or roughly 30% of the time.

Germline trimming cut 9 bases from V and 5 bases from J; bases unmatched to any gene: 1. This CDR3 comprises 13 residues. CDR1 and CDR2 (germline): MDHEN, SYDVKM. The rearrangement links TRBV28 to TRBJ2-2, with TRBD2 identical over 12 bases. The clonotype comes from a woman aged 30 to 39 in good health and CMV-seronegative. The sequenced sample consisted of PBMCs. The CDR3 region has the DNA TGTGCCAGTACTAGCGGGGGGACCGGGGAGCTGTTTTTT. Protein sequence: CASTSGGTGELFF.